This is a list of T cell receptor beta chains from one sample in a study of vaccination effects on CD4 cells after COVID-19. Their specific antigens are unknown. Only in-frame clones appear in the TCRdb table, and some are missing; sequencing was by immunoSEQ multiplex PCR. The data show about 43,000 clones, around 78% seen once. Sequenced here: CD4+ T cells from PBMCs cultured with SARS-CoV-2 spike peptides, sampled before COVID-19 vaccination. The receptors shown here come from a human donor who received a COVID-19 vaccine. The CDR3 runs from the conserved cysteine through the conserved F or W. D genes are given only for firm matches. Clone size, where shown, is once, few, many, or a class for clones that have expanded.

size: once; J: TRBJ1-5; V: TRBV6-6; D: NA; DNA: TGTGCCAGCAGTGCTATATATCGGAATCAGCCCCAGCATTTT; CDR3: CASSAIYRNQPQHF
size: NA; J: TRBJ2-2; V: TRBV12-5; D: NA; DNA: TGTGCTAGTTCGGCTAGCGTGAACACCGGGGAGCTGTTTTTT; CDR3: CASSASVNTGELFF
size: NA; J: TRBJ1-6; V: TRBV19; D: NA; DNA: TGTGCCAGTAGTAGCGCGACGGGTTATAATTCACCCCTCCACTTT; CDR3: CASSSATGYNSPLHF
size: NA; J: TRBJ1-1; V: TRBV18; D: NA; DNA: TGTGCCAGCTCACCACGTGGCAGGGATGGGGCTTTCTTT; CDR3: CASSPRGRDGAFF
size: NA; J: TRBJ1-5; V: TRBV19; D: TRBD1; DNA: TGTGCCAGTAGCGCCCGGGACAGCACGTATCAGCCCCAGCATTTT; CDR3: CASSARDSTYQPQHF
size: once; J: TRBJ1-5; V: TRBV4-2; D: NA; DNA: TGTGCCAGCAGCCAAGTGGAGGTCCGATTCAGGGGCAATCAGCCCCAGCATTTT; CDR3: CASSQVEVRFRGNQPQHF
size: NA; J: TRBJ1-1; V: TRBV18; D: NA; DNA: TGTGCCAGCTCACCTCCTTCAGGCAGGGACACTGAAGCTTTCTTT; CDR3: CASSPPSGRDTEAFF
size: NA; J: TRBJ1-1; V: TRBV5-4; D: TRBD1; DNA: TGTGCCAGCAGCTTGGTAAGGACAGGTGACACTGAAGCTTTCTTT; CDR3: CASSLVRTGDTEAFF
size: NA; J: TRBJ1-1; V: TRBV19; D: NA; DNA: TGTGCCAGTGCCAGGACGAACATGAACACTGAAGCTTTCTTT; CDR3: CASARTNMNTEAFF
size: once; J: TRBJ1-1; V: TRBV9; D: NA; DNA: TGTGCCAGCAGCGTATTGCCCGAGAACACTGAAGCTTTCTTT; CDR3: CASSVLPENTEAFF
size: NA; J: TRBJ2-5; V: TRBV2; D: NA; DNA: TGTGCCAGCAGTGTCATCGGAGGGGGAGGAGAGACCCAGTACTTC; CDR3: CASSVIGGGGETQYF
size: NA; J: TRBJ1-2; V: TRBV10-2; D: TRBD1; DNA: TGCGCCAGCAGTGACCCTCTACCGGGACAGATTAACTATGGCTACACCTTC; CDR3: CASSDPLPGQINYGYTF
size: NA; J: TRBJ2-3; V: TRBV5-1; D: NA; DNA: TGCGCCAGCAGCTCGGGTGGAGGAAGCACAGATACGCAGTATTTT; CDR3: CASSSGGGSTDTQYF
size: NA; J: TRBJ1-2; V: TRBV7-2; D: NA; DNA: TGTGCCAGCAGTTACAGGGCTGGAGACGGCTACACCTTC; CDR3: CASSYRAGDGYTF
size: NA; J: TRBJ1-2; V: TRBV5-1; D: NA; DNA: TGCGCCAGCAGCTTGGAACAGGGAGCATATGGCTACACCTTC; CDR3: CASSLEQGAYGYTF
size: NA; J: TRBJ2-6; V: TRBV5-1; D: NA; DNA: TGCGCCAGCAGCTTCGACTTCTCTGGGGCCAACGTCCTGACTTTC; CDR3: CASSFDFSGANVLTF